The 18 T cell receptor beta chains in this list originate from one sample, sequenced in a study of beta chain features in type 1 diabetes. Study-level findings and limits: Shorter TCRB CDR3s, moderately but significantly so, were found in Type 1 diabetes patients in all four CD4+ subsets.

These receptors have no known antigen. Isolated RNA was reverse transcribed in full, so expressed TCRB transcripts were sequenced. The method was immunoSEQ multiplex PCR; TCRdb's version includes in-frame clones alone and lacks a portion of them. The sample lists under 850,000 clones, roughly 12% occurring once. Sequencing was done on a sample of naive CD4+ T cells from blood. The source of these receptors is a man in his late teens or twenties with type 1 diabetes.

The chain has TRBV9 and TRBJ1-4; D gene unclear. This CDR3 region has 15 residues. The germline V gene has CDR1 SGDLS and CDR2 YYNGEE. V lost 0 bases to trimming and J lost 0 bases, with 6 bases between them. The CDR3 nucleotides are TGTGCCAGCAGCGTAGGGGTATCAACTAATGAAAAACTGTTTTTT. Protein: CASSVGVSTNEKLFF.

This clone was observed a handful of times. CDR3 protein: CASSMLDRDHGELFF. The CDR3 region has the DNA TGTGCCAGTAGTATGCTGGACAGGGATCACGGGGAGCTGTTTTTT. J is TRBJ2-2 and V is TRBV19, with 8 bases lining up with TRBD1. The CDR3 is made up of 15 amino acids. V trimming: 3 bases; J trimming: 7 bases; junction bases outside the gene matches: 7. Germline V lookup: CDR1 LNHDA, CDR2 SQIVND (reference sequence).

A few counts support this clone. V and J are TRBV6-5 and TRBJ1-1, with a possible D match to TRBD1 (6 bases). Trimming took 8 bases from V and 4 from J, leaving 14 bases between them. This CDR3 is built from 13 residues. Germline V gene data show CDR1 as MNHEY and CDR2 as SVGAGI. The CDR3 loop reads CASARGGGTEAFF. The CDR3 DNA sequence: TGTGCCAGCGCCCGGGGAGGGGGCACTGAAGCTTTCTTT.

The sample holds a few counts of this clone. The chain couples TRBV30 to TRBJ1-5; 7 nucleotides match TRBD1. The J segment lost 6 bases and the V segment lost 2 bases, leaving 4 bases of the junction unmatched. The CDR3 covers 13 residues. CDR1 and CDR2 (germline): GTSNPN, SVGIG (reference sequence). CDR3 DNA sequence: TGTGCCTGGAGTATTCCAGGGGGTCAGCCCCAGCATTTT. Translated, it gives CAWSIPGGQPQHF.

This clone was observed a few times. V is TRBV6-5 and J is TRBJ1-5, with D possibly being TRBD1 (5 bases). CDR3 size: 13 residues. V dropped 2 bases and J dropped 6 bases, with 8 bases sitting between them. Germline lookup yields CDR1 MNHEY and CDR2 SVGAGI. CDR3 sequence: CASSYRGGQPQHF. The CDR3 coding sequence is TGTGCCAGCAGTTACAGGGGCGGTCAGCCCCAGCATTTT.

This clone was recorded a few times. This chain links TRBV7-9 with TRBJ1-3, with 7 bases identical to TRBD1. With 4 bases clipped from V and 2 bases from J, the junction kept 8 bases outside the gene matches. Germline V gives CDR1 SEHNR, CDR2 FQNEAQ (reference sequence). CDR3 length: 16 amino acids. The CDR3 nucleotides read TGTGCCAGCAGCTCGGACAGGTTCGCGCCTGGAAACACCATATATTTT. Translating gives CASSSDRFAPGNTIYF.

The gene calls are TRBV7-9 and TRBJ2-3, with D perhaps TRBD2 (6 bases). This CDR3 is 17 amino acids long. CDR1 and CDR2 (germline): SEHNR, FQNEAQ (reference sequence). Trimming pared 2 bases from V and 0 bases from J, leaving 15 bases between. CDR3 sequence: CASSLQWAGGSTDTQYF. The CDR3 nucleotides are TGTGCCAGCAGCTTACAGTGGGCCGGGGGTAGCACAGATACGCAGTATTTT.

This clone was detected only a few times. CDR3 sequence reads: CASSLTDTGELFF. CDR3 bases: TGTGCCAGCAGCTTGACAGACACCGGGGAGCTGTTTTTT. The gene calls are TRBV11-2 and TRBJ2-2; perhaps TRBD1 as D (5 bases). Germline V gives CDR1 SGHAT, CDR2 FQNNGV. CDR3 length: 13 residues. V dropped 3 bases and J dropped 3 bases, with 5 bases sitting between them.

This clone turned up a few times. J is TRBJ1-6 and V is TRBV30; TRBD1 agrees at 9 bases. CDR1 is GTSNPN, CDR2 SVGIG, per germline (reference sequence). Losses at the gene ends were 0 bases for V and 7 bases for J; bases not matched to a gene: 1. There are 14 residues in the CDR3. The CDR3 protein is CAWSVTGGNSPLHF. The CDR3 nucleotides are TGTGCCTGGAGTGTGACAGGGGGAAATTCACCCCTCCACTTT.

This chain joins TRBV29-1 and TRBJ2-5, with 15 bases fitting TRBD2. CDR3 length equals 15 residues. Germline lookup yields CDR1 SQVTM and CDR2 ANQGSEA. V dropped 7 bases and J dropped 5; count of bases not matched to a gene: 8. CDR3 sequence: CSANPGLAGGETQYF. DNA for the CDR3: TGCAGCGCCAACCCGGGACTAGCGGGGGGTGAGACCCAGTACTTC. The full variable domain, rest sourced from reference TRBV29-1 and TRBJ2-5, is SAVISQKPSRDICQRGTSLTIQCQVDSQVTMMFWYRQQPGQSLTLIATANQGSEATYESGFVIDKFPISRPNLTFSTLTVSNMSPEDSSIYLCSANPGLAGGETQYFGPGTRLLVL.

V gene TRBV5-1 combines with J gene TRBJ1-2; 7 bases are shared with TRBD1. Germline loops: CDR1 SGHRS, CDR2 YFSETQ. CDR3 size: 13 residues. V was pared by 3 bases and J by 4 bases, with 3 bases of the junction left unmatched. CDR3 bases: TGCGCCAGCAGCTCGGGACAGCTCTATGGCTACACCTTC. Translated, it gives CASSSGQLYGYTF. The full variable domain, completed using reference TRBV5-1 and TRBJ1-2, is KAGVTQTPRYLIKTRGQQVTLSCSPISGHRSVSWYQQTPGQGLQFLFEYFSETQRNKGNFPGRFSGRQFSNSRSEMNVSTLELGDSALYLCASSSGQLYGYTFGSGTRLTVV.

The chain combines TRBV7-9 with TRBJ2-5; TRBD2 is a possible D gene (6 bases). This CDR3 region has 14 residues. V lost 1 base and J lost 4, with 10 bases in between. Germline V lookup: CDR1 SEHNR, CDR2 FQNEAQ (reference sequence). CDR3 loop: CASSLVEGAETQYF. The CDR3 nucleotides are TGTGCCAGCAGCTTAGTGGAGGGAGCAGAGACCCAGTACTTC.

On this clone: The sample contains more than one DNA sequence encoding this CDR3. The chain joins TRBV2 to TRBJ1-5; the D is unclear. The CDR3 spans 16 residues. Trimming removed 0 bases at V and 0 bases at J, with 9 bases between. The V gene's germline CDR1 is SNHLY and CDR2 FYNNEI. CDR3 bases: TGTGCCAGCAGTGAAGCGCTAGGATATAGCAATCAGCCCCAGCATTTT. Translated, it gives CASSEALGYSNQPQHF.

This clone was seen only a few times. The chain is built from TRBV6-5 and TRBJ2-7, with 8 nucleotides matching TRBD2. The length of the CDR3 is 15 residues. V was clipped by 5 bases and J by 1 base; unmatched bases: 7. Germline V gene sequence: CDR1 MNHEY, CDR2 SVGAGI. This chain's CDR3 is CASSGPGTSSYEQYF. The CDR3 nucleotides read TGTGCCAGCAGTGGTCCCGGGACTAGTTCCTACGAGCAGTACTTC.

The rearrangement joins TRBV7-9 to TRBJ1-4; no clear D. The germline CDR1 and CDR2 sequences are SEHNR and FQNEAQ (reference sequence). The ends were cut back, 2 bases at V and 5 bases at J, with 6 bases in the middle. The CDR3 length is 13 residues. CDR3 sequence reads: CASSLSLNEKLFF. The CDR3, as DNA: TGTGCCAGCAGCTTAAGTCTAAATGAAAAACTGTTTTTT.

The V gene is TRBV29-1, the J gene TRBJ2-2; D gene uncertain. CDR3 length equals 13 residues. Germline-derived CDR1 and CDR2 are SQVTM and ANQGSEA. The V end lost 7 bases, the J end lost 6 bases, and 15 bases lay between the germline ends. The CDR3 sequence is CSAPGPAAGELFF. The CDR3 coding sequence is TGCAGCGCTCCGGGCCCCGCGGCCGGGGAGCTGTTTTTT.

The V gene is TRBV27, the J gene TRBJ2-5; D call uncertain. CDR1 and CDR2 from the germline V gene are MNHEY and SMNVEV (reference sequence). Trimming took off 0 bases at V and 5 bases at J, with 10 bases between the two ends. The CDR3 has 14 amino acids. This CDR3 is CASSLSRQGETQYF. DNA of the CDR3: TGTGCCAGCAGTTTATCGAGACAAGGGGAGACCCAGTACTTC.

The CDR3 DNA follows: TGTGCCAGCAGCGTATACAATGAGCAGTTCTTC. Amino acids: CASSVYNEQFF. V usage is TRBV14 and J usage is TRBJ2-1; D is unclear. Germline values: CDR1 SGHDN, CDR2 FVKESK. V dropped 5 bases and J dropped 4 bases, with 3 bases sitting between them. This CDR3 comprises 11 residues.